A single T cell receptor beta chain is shown here with its context. In the original workflow: Estimation of nucleated cell counts relied on the amplification of reference gene primers. Data came from immunoSEQ multiplex PCR; TCRdb stores just in-frame clones and leaves some out. Clone size and the V and J calls come from that table; the DNA yielded D and trimming. The sample yields 200,000 to 300,000 clones, 88% seen once. V was pared by 4 bases and J by 4 bases, with 9 bases between. The CDR3 is 13 residues long. Per germline, CDR1 LGHNT and CDR2 FRNRAP. This specimen comes from a study of blood T cell repertoires in COVID-19. Study members were between roughly 18 and 89 years old and lived in approximately 25 US regions.

The sample comprised PBMCs or T cells enriched from blood (not recorded which). The chain has TRBV12-5 and TRBJ2-3, with a tentative D call TRBD1 (6 bases). This clonotype was obtained from a woman aged 40 to 50 with acute COVID-19. The CDR3 is CASGSSGADTQYF. DNA of the CDR3: TGTGCTAGTGGTTCCTCAGGGGCAGATACGCAGTATTTT.